This note documents a single TCR beta chain sequence. The antigen is not known. Before sequencing, viral peptide pools were used by the ViraFEST assay to expand antigen-specific CD4+ T cells. Scientists isolated CD4+ T cells after a roughly ten-day culture period ended. Vaccinees lacked prior SARS-CoV-2 infection and tested negative for nucleocapsid antibodies. The sample belongs to a study of vaccination effects on CD4 cells after COVID-19. The CDR3 spans 16 residues. With V trimmed by 4 bases and J by 2 bases, 9 bases remained unmatched. Germline V gives CDR1 MGHRA, CDR2 YSYEKL. TCRdb's copy holds only in-frame clones and misses some; the assay was immunoSEQ multiplex PCR. The data contain some 41,000 clones, about three fifths of them singletons.

The TCR comes from a human donor who received a COVID-19 vaccine. Sequenced here: CD4+ T cells from PBMCs cultured with HCoV-OC43 spike peptides, sampled before COVID-19 vaccination. Subset described: HCoV-OC43 spike overlapping peptide pool stimulation. The chain has TRBV4-1 and TRBJ2-3; 7 positions agree with TRBD1. Written as DNA, the CDR3 is TGCGCCAGCAGCCGCCGGACAGGAGATTACACAGATACGCAGTATTTT. Protein sequence: CASSRRTGDYTDTQYF.